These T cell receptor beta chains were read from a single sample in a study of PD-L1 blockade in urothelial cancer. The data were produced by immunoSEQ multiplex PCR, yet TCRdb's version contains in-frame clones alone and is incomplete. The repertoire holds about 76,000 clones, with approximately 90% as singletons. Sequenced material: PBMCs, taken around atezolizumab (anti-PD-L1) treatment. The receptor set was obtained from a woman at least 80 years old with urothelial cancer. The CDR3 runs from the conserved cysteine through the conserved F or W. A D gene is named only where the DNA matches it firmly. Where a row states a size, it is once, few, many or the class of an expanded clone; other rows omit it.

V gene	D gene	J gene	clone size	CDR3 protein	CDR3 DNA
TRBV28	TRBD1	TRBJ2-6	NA	CASSSFGGQGDSGANVLTF	TGTGCCAGCAGTTCCTTTGGGGGACAGGGCGATTCTGGGGCCAACGTCCTGACTTTC
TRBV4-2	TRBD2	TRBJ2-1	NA	CASSPVRSGRKSEQFF	TGTGCCAGCAGCCCAGTCCGTAGCGGGAGGAAGAGTGAGCAGTTCTTC
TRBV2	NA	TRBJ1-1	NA	CASILRGGRGIDTEAFF	TGTGCCAGCATACTTCGGGGGGGCAGAGGTATTGACACTGAAGCTTTCTTT
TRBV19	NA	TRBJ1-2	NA	CASSKDSLPYGYTF	TGTGCCAGTAGTAAGGACAGCTTGCCCTATGGCTACACCTTC
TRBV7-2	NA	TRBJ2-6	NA	CASSFDRTSGANVLTF	TGTGCCAGCAGCTTCGACAGGACCTCTGGGGCCAACGTCCTGACTTTC
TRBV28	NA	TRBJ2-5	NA	CASSLDPGLLTQYF	TGTGCCAGCAGTCTTGACCCGGGACTCTTGACCCAGTACTTC
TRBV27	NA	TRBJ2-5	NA	CASSFQRVETQYF	TGTGCCAGCAGTTTTCAACGGGTAGAGACCCAGTACTTC
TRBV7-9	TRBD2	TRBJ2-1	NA	CASSSTSGRSVAYNEQFF	TGTGCCAGCAGCTCAACCAGCGGGAGGTCGGTCGCCTACAATGAGCAGTTCTTC
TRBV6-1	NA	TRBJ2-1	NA	CASSDTPWNEQFF	TGTGCCAGCAGTGATACTCCGTGGAATGAGCAGTTCTTC
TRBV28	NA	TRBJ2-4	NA	CASSLFFASLAKNIQYF	TGTGCCAGCAGTTTATTTTTTGCTAGCTTGGCCAAAAACATTCAGTACTTC
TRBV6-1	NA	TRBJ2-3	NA	CASSPGGGTDTQYF	TGTGCCAGCAGTCCCGGGGGAGGCACAGATACGCAGTATTTT
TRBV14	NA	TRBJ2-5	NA	CASSPISSDQETQYF	TGTGCCAGCAGCCCCATTTCTAGCGACCAAGAGACCCAGTACTTC
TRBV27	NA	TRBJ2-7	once	CASSYRHPLAGKLLEQYF	TGTGCCAGCAGTTACAGGCACCCATTGGCAGGCAAGCTACTCGAGCAGTACTTC
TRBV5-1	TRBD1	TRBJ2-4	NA	CASSEDRGLSIQYF	TGCGCCAGCAGCGAAGACAGGGGGCTCAGCATTCAGTACTTC
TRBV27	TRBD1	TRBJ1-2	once	CASSLSGRGRGYGYTF	TGTGCCAGCAGTTTATCCGGCAGGGGGCGCGGGTATGGCTACACCTTC
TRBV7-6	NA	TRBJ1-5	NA	CASSLGRGQPQHF	TGTGCCAGCAGCTTAGGGCGCGGACAGCCCCAGCATTTT
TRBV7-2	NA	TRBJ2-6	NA	CASSLASGSGANVLTF	TGTGCCAGCAGCTTAGCCTCAGGGTCCGGGGCCAACGTCCTGACTTTC
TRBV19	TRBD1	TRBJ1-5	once	CASSITPWGQGRNQPQHF	TGTGCCAGTAGTATAACCCCATGGGGACAGGGGAGAAACCAGCCCCAGCATTTT
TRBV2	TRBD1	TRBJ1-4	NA	CASRRDRSPTNEKLFF	TGTGCCAGCAGACGGGACAGGAGTCCAACTAATGAAAAACTGTTTTTT
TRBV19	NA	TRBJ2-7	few	CASSLGHPSSYEQYF	TGTGCCAGTAGCCTGGGGCACCCGAGCTCCTACGAGCAGTACTTC
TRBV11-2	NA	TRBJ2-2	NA	CASSVAPTETGELFF	TGTGCCAGCAGCGTAGCCCCTACAGAGACCGGGGAGCTGTTTTTT
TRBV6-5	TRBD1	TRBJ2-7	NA	CASSLDRSAYEQYF	TGTGCCAGCAGTTTGGACAGGAGCGCCTACGAGCAGTACTTC
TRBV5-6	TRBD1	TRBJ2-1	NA	CASSHATGSSSYNEQFF	TGTGCCAGCAGCCACGCGACAGGGTCAAGCTCCTACAATGAGCAGTTCTTC
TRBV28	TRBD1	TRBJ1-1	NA	CASSTQGLNTEAFF	TGTGCCAGCAGTACACAGGGGCTGAACACTGAAGCTTTCTTT
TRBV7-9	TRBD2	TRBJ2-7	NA	CASRPSGPAYEQYF	TGTGCCAGCAGACCTAGCGGGCCCGCCTACGAGCAGTACTTC
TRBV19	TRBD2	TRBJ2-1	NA	CASSGRSNEQFF	TGTGCCAGTAGCGGGAGGTCCAATGAGCAGTTCTTC
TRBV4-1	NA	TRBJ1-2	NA	CASSQEVWQGTYGYTF	TGCGCCAGCAGCCAAGAAGTTTGGCAGGGCACCTATGGCTACACCTTC
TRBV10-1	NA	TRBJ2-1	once	CASSKHTLLSGDNNEQFF	TGCGCCAGCAGTAAACACACTCTTCTAAGCGGAGATAACAATGAGCAGTTCTTC
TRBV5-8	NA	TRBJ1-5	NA	CASSLDRDQPQHF	TGTGCCAGCAGCTTGGACAGGGATCAGCCCCAGCATTTT
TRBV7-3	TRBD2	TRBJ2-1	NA	CASSLTRTSGSSEQFF	TGTGCCAGCAGCCTAACTAGGACTAGCGGAAGTAGTGAGCAGTTCTTC
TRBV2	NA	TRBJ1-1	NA	CASSVKIGAFF	TGTGCCAGCAGTGTCAAGATCGGAGCTTTCTTT
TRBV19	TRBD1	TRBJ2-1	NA	CASSIGGQRDEQFF	TGTGCCAGTAGTATAGGGGGACAGAGGGATGAGCAGTTCTTC
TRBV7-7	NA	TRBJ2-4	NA	CATNPLSKNIQYF	TGTGCCACGAACCCGCTGAGCAAAAACATTCAGTACTTC
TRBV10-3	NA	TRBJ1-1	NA	CAISESVRGNTEAFF	TGTGCCATCAGTGAGTCGGTCAGAGGGAACACTGAAGCTTTCTTT
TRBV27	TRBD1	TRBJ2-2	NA	CASSSRQGGYANTGELFF	TGTGCCAGCAGTTCCAGACAGGGGGGATACGCGAACACCGGGGAGCTGTTTTTT
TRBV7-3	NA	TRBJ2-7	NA	CASSPQGAPPSEQYF	TGTGCCAGCAGCCCCCAAGGGGCTCCCCCCTCCGAGCAGTACTTC
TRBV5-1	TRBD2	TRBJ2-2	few	CASSDTGGHGELFF	TGCGCCAGCAGCGACACGGGGGGGCACGGGGAGCTGTTTTTT
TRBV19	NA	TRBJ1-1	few	CASSMVVRTEAFF	TGTGCCAGTAGTATGGTGGTGCGGACTGAAGCTTTCTTT
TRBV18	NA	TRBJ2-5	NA	CASSPNTGNSGTQYF	TGTGCCAGCTCACCAAATACAGGAAATTCGGGGACCCAGTACTTC
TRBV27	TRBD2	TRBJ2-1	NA	CASSLGSSGKNEQFF	TGTGCCAGCAGTTTAGGGTCTAGCGGGAAGAATGAGCAGTTCTTC
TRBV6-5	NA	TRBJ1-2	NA	CASSPPDSLNGYTF	TGTGCCAGCAGTCCTCCGGACAGCTTGAATGGCTACACCTTC